What follows describes a single T cell receptor (beta chain). This clone has just a few counts. The target of this receptor is not known. Per-nucleotide qualities are absent, and no much larger clonotype sits a single base away. Collaborating institutions collected whole blood in K2EDTA tubes following their own protocols. For TCRbeta analysis, collaborators shipped samples in one of three forms: frozen whole blood, isolated PBMCs, or DNA extracted from either of those sample types. This entry comes from a study of blood T cell repertoires in COVID-19 (dated by TCRdb to 2020 to 2022). Regarding the research as a whole: Collaborator samples came from the United States, Italy and Spain and covered acute and convalescent phases of COVID-19. The prospective study material was composed of cDNA or gDNA derived from T cells, B-cell-depleted T cells, or PBMCs. Deeply sampled blood TCRbeta repertoires from subjects exposed to, actively infected with, or recovered from COVID-19 were included in the dataset. The repertoires were released in a freely available public database meant as a resource for research on the immune response to SARS-CoV-2. The samples were drawn from the first 160 participants of the ongoing ImmuneRACE study and from roughly 1,300 subjects provided by 6 global collaborators. Sample metadata almost always included a de-identified subject ID, COVID-19 status, age in years and sex. Where HLA class I and class II types were available, the types were taken from metadata supplied by the sample provider, not from assay-based typing.

The immunoSEQ Assay, a bias-controlled multiplex PCR, was used to amplify TCRbeta CDR3 regions from genomic DNA. Regarding the original processing steps: Nucleated cell counts per sample were estimated from amplification of reference gene primers within the assay. To quantify the absolute abundance of each unique TCRbeta CDR3 rearrangement, sequence reads were collapsed and filtered. For each sample, productive Simpson clonality was calculated as the square root of Simpson's diversity index over productive rearrangements. As stored in TCRdb, this immuneACCESS dataset retains in-frame rearrangements with V and J assigned. A fraction of the clones does not appear; measured against another copy, unresolved V genes explain less than half of the discrepancy, and the remainder lacks a known reason. The DNA was the basis for D and trimming; V, J and clone size are from that table. For this sample the table gives about 230,000 clones, of which about 84% were detected only once. 7.9% of the sample goes to the ten largest clones.

The paper's findings and limits, for the study overall: The quantity of clinical and demographic metadata differed by source and by participant and was supplied without curation.

The germline V gene sets CDR1 to LGHNT and CDR2 to FRNRAP. V was cut back by 7 bases and J by 2 bases, leaving a gap of 15 bases between them. CDR3 length: 15 amino acids, cysteine to phenylalanine. Kept here is only the CDR3 DNA, which spans 45 bases and is read in frame from base 1. Recombination linked TRBV12-5 to TRBJ2-1; D gene: possibly TRBD1, on 7 matching bases. The material sequenced was peripheral blood. This clonotype was obtained from a woman of 80 years or more with acute or convalescent COVID-19. The CDR3: CASVFDREAYNEQFF. The nucleotides are TGTGCTAGTGTCTTCGACAGGGAGGCCTACAATGAGCAGTTCTTC.